The source of this T cell receptor beta chain is a study of neurological immune-mediated disorders. This clonotype came up many times. 5'RACE with 10-nucleotide random UMIs generated the cDNA. TCRdb redid the calling of the 5' RACE reads with MiXCR, one entry per CDR3 protein. Among some 38,000 distinct CDR3 sequences listed, about 3.8% were seen once. CDR3 length equals 15 residues. Germline-derived CDR1 and CDR2 are SQVTM and ANQGSEA. The V gene end was trimmed by 6 bases and the J gene end by 1 base; junction bases not matched to a gene: 10. This chain joins TRBV29-1 and TRBJ1-1, with 8 bases fitting TRBD1. The TCR comes from a man aged 25-40 years with multiple sclerosis. Sequencing was done on a sample of PBMCs. CDR3 sequence reads: CSVSLRGQGNTEAFF. The CDR3 DNA is TGCAGCGTATCCCTTCGCGGACAGGGGAACACTGAAGCTTTCTTT.